This T cell receptor (beta chain) emerged from a study of blood T cell repertoires in COVID-19. As processed by the authors: The authors estimated nucleated cell counts from reference gene primer amplification. Generated by immunoSEQ multiplex PCR, the TCRdb table keeps only in-frame clones and is missing some. V, J and clone size were drawn from that table, and D and trimming were deduced from the DNA. The top ten clones hold 27% of a sample with some 250,000 clones, approximately 88% of them seen once. The CDR3 extends over 16 amino acids. In germline, CDR1 is SGHVS, CDR2 FQNEAQ. Germline trimming cut 5 bases from V and 2 bases from J; bases unmatched to any gene: 10.

The receptor comes from a man in his forties or fifties with acute or convalescent COVID-19. The gene calls are TRBV7-8 and TRBJ2-3; 7 bases align to TRBD2. The specimen was peripheral blood. Here the CDR3 DNA reads TGTGCCAGCAGCCCGGCGTTTCTAGCGGACACAGATACGCAGTATTTT. Residues: CASSPAFLADTDTQYF. Combining the CDR3 with reference TRBV7-8 and TRBJ2-3 gives the whole variable domain GAGVSQSPRYKVAKRGQDVALRCDPISGHVSLFWYQQALGQGPEFLTYFQNEAQLDKSGLPSDRFFAERPEGSVSTLKIQRTQQEDSAVYLCASSPAFLADTDTQYFGPGTRLTVL.